A single sample is the source of the 7 T cell receptor beta chains below, sequenced in a study of blood T cell repertoires in COVID-19. TCRdb's copy holds only in-frame clones and misses some; the assay was immunoSEQ multiplex PCR. In the table there are some 200,000 clones, more than 75% of which are singletons. The specimen was peripheral blood. All receptors derive from a man between 45 and 60 years old with acute or convalescent COVID-19.

V and J are TRBV21-1 and TRBJ2-7; no check of the table's D call, TRBD2, against the DNA was made. TRBV21-1 is a listed pseudogene. This CDR3 contains 16 residues. The CDR3 is CASSGYCGKQSYEQYF. CDR3 DNA sequence: TGTGCCAGCAGCGGCTATTGCGGCAAGCAATCCTACGAGCAGTACTTC.

This chain links TRBV19 with TRBJ2-7; D is possibly TRBD2 (5 bases). V lost 2 bases and J 7 bases, leaving 12 bases between the germline ends. This CDR3 is built from 13 residues. The V gene's germline CDR1 is LNHDA and CDR2 SQIVND (reference sequence). The CDR3 spells CASSINGGGEQYF. DNA of the CDR3: TGTGCCAGTAGTATAAACGGAGGCGGGGAGCAGTACTTC.

V usage is TRBV5-1 and J usage is TRBJ2-2; a weak D match, TRBD2 (5 bases). With 1 base removed from V and 5 bases from J, the gap between germline ends came to 12 bases. Germline CDR1 and CDR2: SGHRS and YFSETQ. CDR3 size: 15 residues. In DNA form, the CDR3 reads TGCGCCAGCAGCTTGTCGGGGTTTGGTACCGGGGAGCTGTTTTTT. It encodes CASSLSGFGTGELFF.

A few counts support this clone. This CDR3 is also generated by other DNA sequences in the sample. This chain connects TRBV5-1 to TRBJ1-1; D uncertain. This CDR3 is built from 13 residues. Trimming removed 1 base at V and 2 bases at J, with 6 bases between. The V gene's germline CDR1 is SGHRS and CDR2 YFSETQ. DNA for the CDR3: TGCGCCAGCAGCTTGAGTCTAAACACTGAAGCTTTCTTT. It codes for CASSLSLNTEAFF.

The V call is TRBV6-5, the J call TRBJ1-2; a weak D match, TRBD1 (6 bases). CDR3 length: 14 residues. The V end lost 7 bases, the J end lost 5 bases, and 17 bases lay between the germline ends. Germline V gene lookup returns CDR1 MNHEY and CDR2 SVGAGI. The CDR3 sequence is CASTPGGRAYGYTF. As DNA, the CDR3 is TGTGCCAGCACCCCGGGGGGCAGGGCGTATGGCTACACCTTC.

This clone was detected only once. The gene calls are TRBV11-2 and TRBJ1-6, with TRBD1 matching 7 bases. Germline assignment: CDR1 SGHAT and CDR2 FQNNGV. This CDR3 is 15 amino acids long. The ends lost 5 bases at V and 7 bases at J; junction bases unmatched: 8. This CDR3 is CASSRDSDSNSPLHF. Written as DNA, the CDR3 is TGTGCCAGCAGCCGGGACAGTGATTCAAATTCACCCCTCCACTTT. Full variable domain (remainder filled in from reference TRBV11-2 and TRBJ1-6): EAGVAQSPRYKIIEKRQSVAFWCNPISGHATLYWYQQILGQGPKLLIQFQNNGVVDDSQLPKDRFSAERLKGVDSTLKIQPAKLEDSAVYLCASSRDSDSNSPLHFGNGTRLTVT.

The rearrangement links TRBV5-1 to TRBJ1-1; D is undetermined. Trimming took 0 bases from V and 6 from J, leaving 12 bases between them. The CDR3 is 14 residues long. Germline V gene lookup returns CDR1 SGHRS and CDR2 YFSETQ. The DNA of the CDR3 is TGCGCCAGCAGCTTGGGAACTCTTCGCGCTGAAGCTTTCTTT. Encoded protein: CASSLGTLRAEAFF.